Described below is a single T cell receptor (beta chain) sequence and its context. Its specificity is unknown. The source of the sample is a study of OX40 agonist ivuxolimab in advanced cancers. For the study at large: Every 2 weeks, patients got intravenous ivuxolimab at one of six dose levels (0.01-10 mg/kg). Earlier anti-PD-1, anti-PD-L1 or anti-CTLA-4 therapy was permitted; less than 50% had received some.

TCRdb keeps only in-frame clones here, not all; method: immunoSEQ multiplex PCR. This sample has 48,000 or so clones; around 87% occur once, and the top ten carry approximately 2%. Patients were ineligible given autoimmune disease history or systemic immunosuppression. The CDR3 has 14 amino acids. Trimming took 3 bases from V and 4 from J; bases not matched to a gene: 4. Per germline, CDR1 ENHRY and CDR2 SYGVKD. Overall study results and limits: Expanded clones were, on average, more numerous among CD8+ T cells than CD4+.

The sequence derives from an adult with an advanced solid tumor such as melanoma, head and neck, liver or kidney cancer. Sequenced material: CD4+ or CD8+ T cells sorted from blood, taken in a trial of the OX40 agonist ivuxolimab. This chain connects TRBV10-3 to TRBJ1-2, with 8 nucleotides matching TRBD1. The CDR3 DNA is TGTGCCATCAGTGATCCGGGACAGGTCTATGGCTACACCTTC. This codes for CAISDPGQVYGYTF.